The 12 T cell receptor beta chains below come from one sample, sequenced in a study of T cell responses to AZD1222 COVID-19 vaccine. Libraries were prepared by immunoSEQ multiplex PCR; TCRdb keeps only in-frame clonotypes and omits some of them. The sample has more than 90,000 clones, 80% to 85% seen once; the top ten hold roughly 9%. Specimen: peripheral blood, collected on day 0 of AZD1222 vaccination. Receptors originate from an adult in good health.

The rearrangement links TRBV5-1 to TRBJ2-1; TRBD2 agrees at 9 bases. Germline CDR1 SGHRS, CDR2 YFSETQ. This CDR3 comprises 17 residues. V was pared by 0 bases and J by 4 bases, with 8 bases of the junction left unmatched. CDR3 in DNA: TGCGCCAGCAGCTTGGAAGGCCTAGCGGGACCTTACAATGAGCAGTTCTTC. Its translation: CASSLEGLAGPYNEQFF. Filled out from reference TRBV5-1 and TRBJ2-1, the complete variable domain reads KAGVTQTPRYLIKTRGQQVTLSCSPISGHRSVSWYQQTPGQGLQFLFEYFSETQRNKGNFPGRFSGRQFSNSRSEMNVSTLELGDSALYLCASSLEGLAGPYNEQFFGPGTRLTVL.

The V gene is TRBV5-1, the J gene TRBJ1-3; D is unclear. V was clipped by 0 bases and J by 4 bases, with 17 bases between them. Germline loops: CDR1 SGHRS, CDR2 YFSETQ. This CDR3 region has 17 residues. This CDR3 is CASSLVGVNIGGNTIYF. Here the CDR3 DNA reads TGCGCCAGCAGCTTGGTCGGGGTTAATATAGGAGGAAACACCATATATTTT.

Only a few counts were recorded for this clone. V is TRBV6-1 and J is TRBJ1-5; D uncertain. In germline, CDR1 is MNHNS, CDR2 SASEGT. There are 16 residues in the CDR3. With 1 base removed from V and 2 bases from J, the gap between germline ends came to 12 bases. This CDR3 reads CASSEVGRSGNQPQHF. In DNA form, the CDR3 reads TGTGCCAGCAGTGAAGTTGGCAGAAGTGGCAATCAGCCCCAGCATTTT.

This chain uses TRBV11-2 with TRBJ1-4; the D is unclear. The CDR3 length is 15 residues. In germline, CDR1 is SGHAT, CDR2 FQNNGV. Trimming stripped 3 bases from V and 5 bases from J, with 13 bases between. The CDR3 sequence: CASSFPASGNEKLFF. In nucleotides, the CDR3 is TGTGCCAGCAGCTTTCCCGCCTCCGGGAATGAAAAACTGTTTTTT.

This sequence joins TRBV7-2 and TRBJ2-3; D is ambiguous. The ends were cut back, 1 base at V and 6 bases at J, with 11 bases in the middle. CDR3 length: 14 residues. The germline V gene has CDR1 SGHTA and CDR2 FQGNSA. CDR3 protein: CASSLGSGSDTQYF. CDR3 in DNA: TGTGCCAGCAGCTTAGGGTCCGGATCGGATACGCAGTATTTT.

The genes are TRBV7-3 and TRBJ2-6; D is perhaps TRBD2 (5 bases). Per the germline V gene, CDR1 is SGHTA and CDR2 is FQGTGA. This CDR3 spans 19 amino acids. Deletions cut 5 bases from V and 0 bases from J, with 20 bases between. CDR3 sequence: CASSPGNGPGSSGANVLTF. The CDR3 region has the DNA TGTGCCAGCAGCCCCGGGAACGGGCCTGGCTCCTCTGGGGCCAACGTCCTGACTTTC.

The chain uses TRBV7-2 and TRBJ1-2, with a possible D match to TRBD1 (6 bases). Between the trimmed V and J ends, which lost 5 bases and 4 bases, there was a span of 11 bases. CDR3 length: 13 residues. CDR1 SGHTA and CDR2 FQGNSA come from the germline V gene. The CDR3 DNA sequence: TGTGCCAGCAGCCCGCAGGGGTTCTATGGCTACACCTTC. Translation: CASSPQGFYGYTF.

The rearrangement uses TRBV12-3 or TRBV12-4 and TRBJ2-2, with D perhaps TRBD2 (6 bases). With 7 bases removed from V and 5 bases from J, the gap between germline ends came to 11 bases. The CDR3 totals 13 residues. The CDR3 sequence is CASKGGWTGELFF. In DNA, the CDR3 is TGTGCCAGCAAAGGAGGGTGGACCGGGGAGCTGTTTTTT.

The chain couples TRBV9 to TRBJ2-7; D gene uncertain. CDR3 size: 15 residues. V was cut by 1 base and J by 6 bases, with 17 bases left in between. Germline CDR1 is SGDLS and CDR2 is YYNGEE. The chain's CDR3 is CASSVTPAAPLEQYF. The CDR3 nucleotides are TGTGCCAGCAGCGTAACTCCGGCGGCTCCCCTCGAGCAGTACTTC. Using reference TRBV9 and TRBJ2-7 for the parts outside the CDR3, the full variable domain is DSGVTQTPKHLITATGQRVTLRCSPRSGDLSVYWYQQSLDQGLQFLIQYYNGEERAKGNILERFSAQQFPDLHSELNLSSLELGDSALYFCASSVTPAAPLEQYFGPGTRLTVT.

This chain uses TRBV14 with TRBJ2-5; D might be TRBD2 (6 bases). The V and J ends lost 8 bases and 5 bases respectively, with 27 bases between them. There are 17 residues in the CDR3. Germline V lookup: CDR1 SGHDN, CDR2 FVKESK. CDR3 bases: TGTGCCAGCTCCCCGGGACTCCGTGTTCTCCATGGCGAGACCCAGTACTTC. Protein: CASSPGLRVLHGETQYF.

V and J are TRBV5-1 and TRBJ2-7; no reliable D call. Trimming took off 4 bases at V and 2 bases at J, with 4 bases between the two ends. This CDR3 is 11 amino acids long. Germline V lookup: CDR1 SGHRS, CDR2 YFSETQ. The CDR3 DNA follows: TGCGCCAGCAGCGCCCCCTACGAGCAGTACTTC. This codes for CASSAPYEQYF.

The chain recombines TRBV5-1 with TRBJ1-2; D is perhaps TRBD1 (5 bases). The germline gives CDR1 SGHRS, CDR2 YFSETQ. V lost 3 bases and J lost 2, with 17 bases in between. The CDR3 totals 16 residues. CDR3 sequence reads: CASSYHPDGTNYGYTF. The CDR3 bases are TGCGCCAGCAGCTACCACCCGGACGGGACCAACTATGGCTACACCTTC. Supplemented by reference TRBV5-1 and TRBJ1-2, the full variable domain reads KAGVTQTPRYLIKTRGQQVTLSCSPISGHRSVSWYQQTPGQGLQFLFEYFSETQRNKGNFPGRFSGRQFSNSRSEMNVSTLELGDSALYLCASSYHPDGTNYGYTFGSGTRLTVV.